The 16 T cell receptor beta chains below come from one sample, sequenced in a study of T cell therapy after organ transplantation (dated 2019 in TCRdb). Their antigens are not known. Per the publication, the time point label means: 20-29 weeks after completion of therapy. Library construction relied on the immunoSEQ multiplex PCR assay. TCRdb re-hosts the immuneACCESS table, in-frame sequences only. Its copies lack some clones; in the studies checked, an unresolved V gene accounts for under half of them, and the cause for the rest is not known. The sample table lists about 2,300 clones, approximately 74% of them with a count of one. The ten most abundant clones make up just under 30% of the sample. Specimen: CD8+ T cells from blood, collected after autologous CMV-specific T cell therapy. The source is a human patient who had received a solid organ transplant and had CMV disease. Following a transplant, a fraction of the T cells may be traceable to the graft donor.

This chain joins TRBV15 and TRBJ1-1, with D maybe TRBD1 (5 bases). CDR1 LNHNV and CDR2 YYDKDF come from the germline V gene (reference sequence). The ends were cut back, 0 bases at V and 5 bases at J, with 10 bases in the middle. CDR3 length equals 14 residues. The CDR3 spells CATSRDTGVTEAFF. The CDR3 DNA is TGTGCCACCAGCAGAGATACGGGGGTAACTGAAGCTTTCTTT.

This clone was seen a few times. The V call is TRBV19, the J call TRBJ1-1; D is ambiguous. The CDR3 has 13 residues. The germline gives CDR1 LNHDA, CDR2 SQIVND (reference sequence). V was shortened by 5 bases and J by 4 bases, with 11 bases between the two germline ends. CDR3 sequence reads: CASSSALGTEAFF. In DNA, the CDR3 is TGTGCCAGTAGTTCGGCACTCGGCACTGAAGCTTTCTTT. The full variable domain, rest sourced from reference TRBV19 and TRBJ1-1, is DGGITQSPKYLFRKEGQNVTLSCEQNLNHDAMYWYRQDPGQGLRLIYYSQIVNDFQKGDIAEGYSVSREKKESFPLTVTSAQKNPTAFYLCASSSALGTEAFFGQGTRLTVV.

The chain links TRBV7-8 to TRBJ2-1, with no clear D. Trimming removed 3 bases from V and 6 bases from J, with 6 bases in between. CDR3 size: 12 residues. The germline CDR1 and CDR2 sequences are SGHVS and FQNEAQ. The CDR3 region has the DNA TGTGCCAGCAGCTTTATTGGCAATGAGCAGTTCTTC. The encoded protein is CASSFIGNEQFF. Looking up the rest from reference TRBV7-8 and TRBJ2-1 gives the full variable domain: GAGVSQSPRYKVAKRGQDVALRCDPISGHVSLFWYQQALGQGPEFLTYFQNEAQLDKSGLPSDRFFAERPEGSVSTLKIQRTQQEDSAVYLCASSFIGNEQFFGPGTRLTVL.

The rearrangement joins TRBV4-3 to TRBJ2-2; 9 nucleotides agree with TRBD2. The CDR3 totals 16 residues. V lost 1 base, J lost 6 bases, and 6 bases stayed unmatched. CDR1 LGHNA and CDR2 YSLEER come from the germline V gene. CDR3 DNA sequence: TGCGCCAGCAGCCAAGGCAGACTAGCGGAGTCCGGGGAGCTGTTTTTT. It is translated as CASSQGRLAESGELFF.

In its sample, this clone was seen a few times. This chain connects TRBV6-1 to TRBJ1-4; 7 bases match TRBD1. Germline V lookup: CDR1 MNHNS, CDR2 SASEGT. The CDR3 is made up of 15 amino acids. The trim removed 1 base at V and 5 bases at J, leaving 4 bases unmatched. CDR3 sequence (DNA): TGTGCCAGCAGTGAAGAGGGGGCGCTGAATGAAAAACTGTTTTTT. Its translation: CASSEEGALNEKLFF.

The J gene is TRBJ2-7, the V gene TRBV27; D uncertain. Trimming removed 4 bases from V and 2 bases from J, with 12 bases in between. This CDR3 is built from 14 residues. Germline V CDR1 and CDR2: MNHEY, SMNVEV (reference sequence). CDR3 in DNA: TGTGCCAGCAGTTCTCAGACTGGTGCCTACGAGCAGTACTTC. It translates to CASSSQTGAYEQYF.

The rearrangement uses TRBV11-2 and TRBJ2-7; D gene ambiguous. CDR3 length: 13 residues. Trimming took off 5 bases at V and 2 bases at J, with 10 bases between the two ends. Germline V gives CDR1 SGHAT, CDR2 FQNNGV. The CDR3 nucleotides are TGTGCCAGCAGCGGAGAAGTCACCTACGAGCAGTACTTC. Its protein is CASSGEVTYEQYF.

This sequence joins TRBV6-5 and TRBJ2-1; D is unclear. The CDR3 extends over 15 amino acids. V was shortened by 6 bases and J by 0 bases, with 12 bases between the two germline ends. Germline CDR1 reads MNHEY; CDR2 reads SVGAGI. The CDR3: CASSPVPSSYNEQFF. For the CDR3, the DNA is TGTGCCAGCAGCCCCGTGCCCAGCTCCTACAATGAGCAGTTCTTC.

CDR3 coding DNA: TGTGCCAGCAGTCGACCGGGAAGCAATCAGCCCCAGCATTTT. Its translation: CASSRPGSNQPQHF. This chain uses TRBV28 with TRBJ1-5; D not certain. Trimming pared 5 bases from V and 1 base from J, leaving 9 bases between. The germline V gene has CDR1 MDHEN and CDR2 SYDVKM. There are 14 residues in the CDR3. Looking up the rest from reference TRBV28 and TRBJ1-5 gives the full variable domain: DVKVTQSSRYLVKRTGEKVFLECVQDMDHENMFWYRQDPGLGLRLIYFSYDVKMKEKGDIPEGYSVSREKKERFSLILESASTNQTSMYLCASSRPGSNQPQHFGDGTRLSIL.

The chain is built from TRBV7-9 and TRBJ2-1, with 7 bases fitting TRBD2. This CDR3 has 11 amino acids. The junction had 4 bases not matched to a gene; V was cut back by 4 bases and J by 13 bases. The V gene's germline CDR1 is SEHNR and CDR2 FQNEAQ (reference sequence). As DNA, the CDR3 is TGTGCCAGCAGCTCCGGACTAGGACAGTTCTTC. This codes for CASSSGLGQFF.

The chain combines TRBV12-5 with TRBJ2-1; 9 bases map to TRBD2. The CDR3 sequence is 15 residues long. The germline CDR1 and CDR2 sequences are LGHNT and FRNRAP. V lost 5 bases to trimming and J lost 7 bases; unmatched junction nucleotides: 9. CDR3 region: CASGPPSGRWNEQFF. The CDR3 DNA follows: TGTGCTAGTGGTCCCCCCAGCGGGAGGTGGAATGAGCAGTTCTTC.

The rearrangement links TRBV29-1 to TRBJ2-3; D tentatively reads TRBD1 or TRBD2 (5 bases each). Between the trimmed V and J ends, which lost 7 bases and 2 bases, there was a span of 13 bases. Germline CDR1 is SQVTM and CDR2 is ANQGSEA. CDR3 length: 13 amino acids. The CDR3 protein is CSAFGGNTDTQYF. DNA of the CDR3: TGCAGCGCTTTTGGGGGAAACACAGATACGCAGTATTTT.

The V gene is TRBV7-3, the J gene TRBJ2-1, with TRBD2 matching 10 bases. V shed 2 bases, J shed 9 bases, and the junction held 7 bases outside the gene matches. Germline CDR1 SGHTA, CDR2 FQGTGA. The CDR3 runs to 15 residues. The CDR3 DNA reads TGTGCCAGCAGCTTATGGGCTAGCGGGAGTGGTGAGCAGTTCTTC. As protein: CASSLWASGSGEQFF. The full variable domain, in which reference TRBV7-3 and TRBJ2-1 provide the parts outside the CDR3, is GAGVSQTPSNKVTEKGKYVELRCDPISGHTALYWYRQSLGQGPEFLIYFQGTGAADDSGLPNDRFFAVRPEGSVSTLKIQRTERGDSAVYLCASSLWASGSGEQFFGPGTRLTVL.

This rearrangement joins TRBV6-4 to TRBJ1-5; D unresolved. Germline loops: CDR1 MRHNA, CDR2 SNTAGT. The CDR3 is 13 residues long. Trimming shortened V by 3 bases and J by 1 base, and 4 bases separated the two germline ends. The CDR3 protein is CASSEGSNQPQHF. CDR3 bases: TGTGCCAGCAGTGAAGGGAGCAATCAGCCCCAGCATTTT.

Written as DNA, the CDR3 is TGTGCCAGCAGCCCCGGGACAGGGGACGAGCAGTACTTC. It translates to CASSPGTGDEQYF. V is TRBV7-8 and J is TRBJ2-7, with TRBD1 matching 10 bases. The germline gives CDR1 SGHVS, CDR2 FQNEAQ. The V gene end was trimmed by 5 bases and the J gene end by 5 bases; junction bases not matched to a gene: 3. The CDR3 covers 13 residues.

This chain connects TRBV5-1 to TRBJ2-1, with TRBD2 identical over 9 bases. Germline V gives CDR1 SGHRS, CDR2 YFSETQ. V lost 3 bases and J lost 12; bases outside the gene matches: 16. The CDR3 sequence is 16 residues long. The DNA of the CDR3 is TGCGCCAGCAGCTCGCGGGCGGGAGGGTCTTTGGATGGGCAGTTCTTC. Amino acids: CASSSRAGGSLDGQFF.